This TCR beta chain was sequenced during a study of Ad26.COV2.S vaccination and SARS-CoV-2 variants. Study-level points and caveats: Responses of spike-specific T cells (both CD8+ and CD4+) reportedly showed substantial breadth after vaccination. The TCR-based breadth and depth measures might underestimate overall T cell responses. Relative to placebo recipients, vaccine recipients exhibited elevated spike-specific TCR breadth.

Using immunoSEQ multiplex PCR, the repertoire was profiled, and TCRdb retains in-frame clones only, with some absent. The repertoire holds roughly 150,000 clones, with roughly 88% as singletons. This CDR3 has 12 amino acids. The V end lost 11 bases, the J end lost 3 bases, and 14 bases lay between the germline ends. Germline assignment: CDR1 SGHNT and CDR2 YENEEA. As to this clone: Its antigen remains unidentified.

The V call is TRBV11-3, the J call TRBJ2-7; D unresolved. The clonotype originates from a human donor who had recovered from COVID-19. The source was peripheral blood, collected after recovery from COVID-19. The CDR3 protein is CASRTSVYEQYF. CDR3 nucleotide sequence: TGTGCCTCAAGGACGTCCGTCTACGAGCAGTACTTC.